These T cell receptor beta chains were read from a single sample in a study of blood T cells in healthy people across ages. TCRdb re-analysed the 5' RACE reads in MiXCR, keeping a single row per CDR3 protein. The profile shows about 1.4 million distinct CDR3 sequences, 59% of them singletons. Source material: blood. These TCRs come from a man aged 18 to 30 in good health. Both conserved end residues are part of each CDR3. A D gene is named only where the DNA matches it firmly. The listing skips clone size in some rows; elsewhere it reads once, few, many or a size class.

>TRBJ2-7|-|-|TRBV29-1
CSVRIDGSYEQYF
TGCAGCGTTAGAATAGACGGATCCTACGAGCAGTACTTC
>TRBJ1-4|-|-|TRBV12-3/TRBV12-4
CASSLWGTRNEKLFF
TGTGCCAGCAGTTTATGGGGGACCCGTAATGAAAAACTGTTTTTT
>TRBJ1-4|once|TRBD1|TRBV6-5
CASSRTTGGLEKLFF
TGTGCCAGCAGCCGCACCACAGGGGGCCTGGAAAAACTGTTTTTT
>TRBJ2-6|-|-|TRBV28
CASSFLGYRGANVLTF
TGTGCCAGCAGTTTTTTGGGGTACCGAGGGGCCAACGTCCTGACTTTC
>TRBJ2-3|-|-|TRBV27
CASSFAQNTDTQYF
TGTGCCAGCAGTTTCGCACAGAACACAGATACGCAGTATTTT
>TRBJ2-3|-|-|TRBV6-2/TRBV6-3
CASSPRGLASTDTQYF
TGTGCCAGCAGTCCACGGGGACTCGCGTCCACAGATACGCAGTATTTT
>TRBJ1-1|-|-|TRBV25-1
CASSEEGRRFGAFF
TGTGCCAGCAGTGAGGAAGGGCGGAGGTTTGGAGCTTTCTTT
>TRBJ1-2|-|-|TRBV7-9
CAIQGFYGYTF
TGTGCCATCCAGGGGTTTTATGGCTACACCTTC
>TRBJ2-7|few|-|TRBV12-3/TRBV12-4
CASSPLGTNAYEQYF
TGTGCCAGCAGTCCCCTCGGGACGAATGCCTACGAGCAGTACTTC
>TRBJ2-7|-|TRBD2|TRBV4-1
CASSHGVGLAYEQYF
TGCGCCAGCAGCCATGGCGTGGGACTAGCCTACGAGCAGTACTTC
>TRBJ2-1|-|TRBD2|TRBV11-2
CASSYTSGGAYNEQFF
TGTGCCAGCAGCTACACTAGCGGGGGGGCCTACAATGAGCAGTTCTTC
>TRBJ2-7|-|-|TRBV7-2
CASSADGVYEQYF
TGTGCCAGCAGCGCGGACGGAGTCTACGAGCAGTACTTC
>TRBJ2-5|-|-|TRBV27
CANPGHARKTQYF
TGTGCCAACCCCGGCCACGCCAGGAAGACCCAGTACTTC
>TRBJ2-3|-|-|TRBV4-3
CASSQGEAGDTQYF
TGCGCCAGCAGCCAAGGGGAAGCCGGAGATACGCAGTATTTT
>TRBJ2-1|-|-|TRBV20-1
CSARDLVMSRAFDSYNEQFF
TGCAGTGCTAGGGACCTGGTTATGTCTCGGGCCTTCGATTCCTACAATGAGCAGTTCTTC
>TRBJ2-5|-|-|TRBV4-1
CASGVVEQETQYF
TGCGCCAGCGGGGTTGTGGAACAAGAGACCCAGTACTTC
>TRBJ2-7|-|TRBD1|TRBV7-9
CASSPIPGTGVDSYEQYF
TGTGCCAGCAGCCCAATTCCCGGGACAGGAGTGGACTCCTACGAGCAGTACTTC
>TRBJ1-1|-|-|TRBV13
CASSSRTGGGTEAFF
TGTGCCAGCAGCTCCCGGACGGGCGGGGGCACTGAAGCTTTCTTT
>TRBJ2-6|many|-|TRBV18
CASSLGSSGANVLTF
TGTGCCAGCAGTTTAGGAAGCTCTGGGGCCAACGTCCTGACTTTC
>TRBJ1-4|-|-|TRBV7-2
CASSSESGSAEKLFF
TGTGCCAGCAGCTCGGAATCAGGGTCAGCTGAAAAACTGTTTTTT
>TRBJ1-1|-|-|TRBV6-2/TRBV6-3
CASSYWMSTTEAFF
TGTGCCAGCAGTTATTGGATGAGTACAACTGAAGCTTTCTTT
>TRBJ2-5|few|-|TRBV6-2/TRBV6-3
CASSYLGQIQETQYF
TGTGCCAGCAGTTACCTTGGACAGATACAAGAGACCCAGTACTTC
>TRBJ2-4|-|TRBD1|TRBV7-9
CASSSGGGDRSPLAKNIQYF
TGTGCCAGCAGCTCAGGAGGAGGGGACAGGAGTCCCCTAGCCAAAAACATTCAGTACTTC
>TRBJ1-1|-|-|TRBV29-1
CNVEAPEAFF
TGCAACGTTGAGGCTCCTGAAGCTTTCTTT
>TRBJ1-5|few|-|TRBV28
CASSPPGNTQPQHF
TGTGCCAGCAGCCCACCGGGCAACACTCAGCCCCAGCATTTT
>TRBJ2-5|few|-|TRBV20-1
CSAIGGGRETQYF
TGCAGTGCGATCGGAGGTGGGCGGGAGACCCAGTACTTC
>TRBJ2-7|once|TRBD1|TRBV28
CASSPPGTDSYEQYF
TGTGCCAGCAGCCCACCGGGGACAGACTCCTACGAGCAGTACTTC
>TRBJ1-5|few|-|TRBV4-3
CASSPTRNQPQHF
TGCGCCAGCAGCCCCACCCGCAATCAGCCCCAGCATTTT
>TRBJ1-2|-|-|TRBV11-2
CASSFSQVEAYGYTF
TGTGCCAGCAGCTTCTCGCAGGTAGAAGCATATGGCTACACCTTC
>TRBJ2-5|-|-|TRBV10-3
CAISYTSPQETQYF
TGTGCCATCAGTTACACTAGCCCTCAAGAGACCCAGTACTTC
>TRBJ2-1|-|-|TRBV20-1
CSARDRPGGGRVNEQFF
TGCAGTGCTAGAGATCGTCCGGGAGGGGGCCGGGTTAATGAGCAGTTCTTC
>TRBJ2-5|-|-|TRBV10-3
CAISVGGAETQYF
TGTGCCATCAGTGTCGGGGGTGCGGAGACCCAGTACTTC
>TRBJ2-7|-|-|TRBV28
CASSFPTPTGTSTYEQYF
TGTGCCAGCAGTTTCCCCACCCCGACCGGGACATCAACCTACGAGCAGTACTTC
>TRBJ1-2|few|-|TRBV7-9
CASSLARTPRGGYTF
TGTGCCAGCAGCTTAGCGCGGACACCCCGTGGGGGCTACACCTTC
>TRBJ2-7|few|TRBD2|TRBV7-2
CASSFLSGDYEQYF
TGTGCCAGCAGCTTCCTCAGCGGGGACTACGAGCAGTACTTC
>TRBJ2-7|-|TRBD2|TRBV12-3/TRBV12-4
CASSFEPSGSNEQYF
TGTGCCAGCAGTTTCGAGCCTAGCGGGAGTAACGAGCAGTACTTC
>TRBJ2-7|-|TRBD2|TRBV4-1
CASSQNHLAGVGEQYF
TGCGCCAGCAGCCAAAATCACCTAGCGGGAGTGGGGGAGCAGTACTTC
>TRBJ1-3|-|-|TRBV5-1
CASSRGILAGNTIYF
TGCGCCAGCAGTCGCGGAATACTCGCCGGAAACACCATATATTTT
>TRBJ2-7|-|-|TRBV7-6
CASSLVEGTYNEQYF
TGTGCCAGCAGCTTAGTTGAGGGAACCTACAATGAGCAGTACTTC
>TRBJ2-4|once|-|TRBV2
CASSEALGNIQYF
TGTGCCAGCAGTGAAGCGCTGGGAAACATTCAGTACTTC
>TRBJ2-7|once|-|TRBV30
CACMVPAAYEQYF
TGTGCCTGTATGGTTCCAGCCGCCTACGAGCAGTACTTC
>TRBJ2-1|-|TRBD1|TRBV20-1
CSAPGQAPYEQFF
TGCAGTGCTCCGGGACAGGCCCCTTATGAGCAGTTCTTC
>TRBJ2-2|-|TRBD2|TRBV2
CASMEREGVYTGELFF
TGTGCCAGCATGGAGCGGGAGGGTGTCTACACCGGGGAGCTGTTTTTT
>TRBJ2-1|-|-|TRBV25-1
CASSVGRVNEQFF
TGTGCCAGCAGTGTAGGCAGGGTCAATGAGCAGTTCTTC
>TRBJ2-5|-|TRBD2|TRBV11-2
CASSLNGGWETQYF
TGTGCCAGCAGCTTGAACGGGGGGTGGGAGACCCAGTACTTC
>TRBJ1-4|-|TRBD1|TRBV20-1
CSASSQGGEKLFF
TGCAGTGCTAGTAGTCAGGGGGGTGAAAAACTGTTTTTT